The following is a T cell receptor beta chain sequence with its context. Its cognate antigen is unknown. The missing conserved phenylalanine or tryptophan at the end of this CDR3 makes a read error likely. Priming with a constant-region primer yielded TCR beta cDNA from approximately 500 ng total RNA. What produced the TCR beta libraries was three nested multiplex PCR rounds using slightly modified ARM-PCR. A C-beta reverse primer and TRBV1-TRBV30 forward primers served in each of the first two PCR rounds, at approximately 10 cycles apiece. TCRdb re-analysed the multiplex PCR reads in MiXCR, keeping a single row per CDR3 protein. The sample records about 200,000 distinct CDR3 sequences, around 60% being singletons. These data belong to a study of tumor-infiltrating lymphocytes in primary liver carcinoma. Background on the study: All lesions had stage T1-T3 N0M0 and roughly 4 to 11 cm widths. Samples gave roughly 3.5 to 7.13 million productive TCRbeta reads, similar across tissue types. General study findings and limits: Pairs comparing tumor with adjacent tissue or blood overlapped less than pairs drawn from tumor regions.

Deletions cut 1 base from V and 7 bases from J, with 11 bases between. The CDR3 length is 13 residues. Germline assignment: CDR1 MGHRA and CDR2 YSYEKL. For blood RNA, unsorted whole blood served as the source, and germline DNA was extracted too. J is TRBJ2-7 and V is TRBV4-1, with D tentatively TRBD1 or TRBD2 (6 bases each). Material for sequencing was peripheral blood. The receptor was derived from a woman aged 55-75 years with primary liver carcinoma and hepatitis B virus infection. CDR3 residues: CASSQVRRGEQYL. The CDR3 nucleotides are TGCGCCAGCAGCCAAGTTCGGAGGGGGGAGCAGTACCTC.